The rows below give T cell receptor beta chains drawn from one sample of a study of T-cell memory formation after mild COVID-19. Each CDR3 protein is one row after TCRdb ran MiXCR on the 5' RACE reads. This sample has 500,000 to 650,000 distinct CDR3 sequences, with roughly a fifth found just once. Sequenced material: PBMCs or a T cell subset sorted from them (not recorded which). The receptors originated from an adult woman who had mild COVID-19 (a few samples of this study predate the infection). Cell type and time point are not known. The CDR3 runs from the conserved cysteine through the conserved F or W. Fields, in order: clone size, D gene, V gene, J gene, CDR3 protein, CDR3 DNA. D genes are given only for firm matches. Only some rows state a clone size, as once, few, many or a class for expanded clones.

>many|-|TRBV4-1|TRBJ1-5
CASSQGWGGNQPQHF
TGCGCCAGCAGCCAAGGTTGGGGGGGGAACCAGCCCCAGCATTTT
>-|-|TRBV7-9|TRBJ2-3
CASSSTQGRTDTPYF
TGTGCCAGCAGCTCGACACAGGGGAGGACAGATACGCCGTATTTT
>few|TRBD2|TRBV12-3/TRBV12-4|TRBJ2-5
CASSPTSDWETQYF
TGTGCCAGCAGCCCGACTAGCGACTGGGAGACCCAGTACTTC
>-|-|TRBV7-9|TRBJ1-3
CASSLEGFPGNTIYF
TGTGCCAGCAGCTTAGAAGGGTTCCCTGGAAACACCATATATTTT
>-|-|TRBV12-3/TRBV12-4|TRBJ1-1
CASSVIGIAFF
TGTGCCAGCAGTGTGATCGGAATAGCTTTCTTT
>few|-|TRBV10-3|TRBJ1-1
CAISESGGVNTEAFF
TGTGCCATCAGTGAGTCCGGGGGGGTGAACACTGAAGCTTTCTTT
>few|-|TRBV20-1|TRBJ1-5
CSAAGGRGGNQPQHF
TGCAGTGCTGCCGGCGGGCGGGGCGGCAATCAGCCCCAGCATTTT
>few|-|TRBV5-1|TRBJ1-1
CASSISRANTEAFF
TGCGCCAGCAGCATATCCAGGGCGAACACTGAAGCTTTCTTT
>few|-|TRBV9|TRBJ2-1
CASSRRQYNEQFF
TGTGCCAGCAGCCGGAGACAATACAATGAGCAGTTCTTC
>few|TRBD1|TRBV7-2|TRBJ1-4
CASSPGTVNEKLFF
TGTGCCAGCAGCCCCGGGACAGTTAATGAAAAACTGTTTTTT
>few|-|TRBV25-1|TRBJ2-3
CASSELGGMRVEGTDTQYF
TGTGCCAGCAGTGAATTAGGAGGAATGAGGGTGGAGGGCACAGATACGCAGTATTTT
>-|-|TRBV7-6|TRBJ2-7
CASTSGGVSDEQYF
TGTGCCAGCACCTCAGGGGGGGTGTCGGACGAGCAGTACTTC
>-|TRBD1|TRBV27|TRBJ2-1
CASSPTRQGAHEQFF
TGTGCCAGCAGTCCCACCCGACAGGGGGCGCATGAGCAGTTCTTC
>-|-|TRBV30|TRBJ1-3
CAWSSQGGNTIYF
TGTGCCTGGAGTTCGCAGGGTGGAAACACCATATATTTT
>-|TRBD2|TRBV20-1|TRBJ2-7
CSAPRLAGSYEQYF
TGCAGTGCTCCCCGACTAGCGGGATCCTACGAGCAGTACTTC
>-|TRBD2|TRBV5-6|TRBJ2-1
CASSALAARYNEQFF
TGTGCCAGCAGCGCCCTAGCGGCTCGTTACAATGAGCAGTTCTTC
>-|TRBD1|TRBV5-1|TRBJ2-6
CASSYTSGGASGANVLTF
TGCGCCAGCAGCTACACTTCAGGGGGCGCGTCAGGGGCCAACGTCCTGACTTTC
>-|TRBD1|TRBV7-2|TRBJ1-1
CASSPGQGTFMNTEAFF
TGTGCCAGCAGCCCAGGACAGGGAACCTTTATGAACACTGAAGCTTTCTTT
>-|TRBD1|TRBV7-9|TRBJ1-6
CASSARNLRGENSPLHF
TGTGCCAGCAGCGCACGGAACCTCAGGGGGGAAAATTCACCCCTCCACTTT
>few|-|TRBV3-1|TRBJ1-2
CASSQDRGGYYGYTF
TGTGCCAGCAGCCAAGATAGGGGGGGGTACTATGGCTACACCTTC
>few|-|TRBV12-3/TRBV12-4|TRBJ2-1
CASSLFSPYEQFF
TGTGCCAGCAGTTTATTTTCTCCCTATGAGCAGTTCTTC
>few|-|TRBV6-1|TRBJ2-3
CASREGYTDTQYF
TGTGCCAGCCGCGAGGGTTACACAGATACGCAGTATTTT
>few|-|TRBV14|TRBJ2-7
CASSQDWTLGEQYF
TGTGCCAGCAGCCAAGATTGGACCCTGGGGGAGCAGTACTTC
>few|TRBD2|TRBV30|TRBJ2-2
CAWTGLAGAGELFF
TGTGCCTGGACGGGACTAGCGGGAGCCGGGGAGCTGTTTTTT
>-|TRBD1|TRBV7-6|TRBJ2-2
CASSFSTGTGELFF
TGTGCCAGCAGCTTTTCGACAGGGACCGGGGAGCTGTTTTTT
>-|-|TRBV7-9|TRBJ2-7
CASSLAMSPTYEQYF
TGTGCCAGCAGCTTAGCGATGTCACCAACCTACGAGCAGTACTTC
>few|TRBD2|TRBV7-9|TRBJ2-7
CAGSFSGRYSYEQYF
TGTGCCGGCAGCTTTAGCGGGAGGTACTCCTACGAGCAGTACTTC
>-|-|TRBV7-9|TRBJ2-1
CASSPPSHREQFF
TGTGCCAGCAGCCCCCCCTCCCACAGGGAACAGTTCTTC
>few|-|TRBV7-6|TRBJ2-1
CASRKGGRESYNEQFF
TGTGCCAGCAGGAAGGGAGGTAGGGAATCCTACAATGAGCAGTTCTTC
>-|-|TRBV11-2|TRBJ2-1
CASSTQTRGTNEQFF
TGTGCCAGCAGCACCCAGACTAGAGGGACCAATGAGCAGTTCTTC
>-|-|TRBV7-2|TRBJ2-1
CASSQMGGAYNEQFF
TGTGCCAGCAGCCAGATGGGGGGAGCCTACAATGAGCAGTTCTTC
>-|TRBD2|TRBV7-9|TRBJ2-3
CARSSGLAQRGDTQYF
TGTGCCAGAAGCTCGGGACTAGCGCAGCGGGGAGATACGCAGTATTTT
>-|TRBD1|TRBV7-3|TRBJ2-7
CASSIDRVGEQYF
TGTGCCAGCAGCATAGACAGGGTTGGCGAGCAGTACTTC
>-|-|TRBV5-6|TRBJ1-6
CASSTEGVSPLHF
TGTGCCAGCAGCACGGAGGGGGTTTCACCCCTCCACTTT
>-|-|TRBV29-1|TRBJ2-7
CSTYRVGSDEQYF
TGCAGCACCTACAGGGTCGGCAGCGACGAGCAGTACTTC
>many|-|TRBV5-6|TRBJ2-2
CASSLVYGNTGELFF
TGTGCCAGCAGCTTGGTCTACGGGAACACCGGGGAGCTGTTTTTT
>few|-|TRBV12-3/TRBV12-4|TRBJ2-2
CASSLAGGQYRGELFF
TGTGCCAGCAGTTTAGCGGGGGGACAGTACAGGGGGGAGCTGTTTTTT
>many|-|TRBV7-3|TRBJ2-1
CASSPTLPVATSEQFF
TGTGCCAGCAGCCCAACTCTCCCGGTGGCTACAAGTGAGCAGTTCTTC
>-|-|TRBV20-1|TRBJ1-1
CSARDPPGLGTEAFF
TGCAGTGCTAGAGACCCACCAGGGTTGGGCACTGAAGCTTTCTTT
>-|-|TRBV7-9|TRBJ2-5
CASSLAAGGETQYF
TGTGCCAGCAGCTTAGCGGCGGGTGGGGAGACCCAGTACTTC
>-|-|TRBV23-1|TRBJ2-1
CASTARGDEQFF
TGCGCCAGCACCGCAAGGGGCGATGAGCAGTTCTTC
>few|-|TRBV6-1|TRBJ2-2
CASSEVRANTGELFF
TGTGCCAGCAGTGAGGTCAGAGCGAACACCGGGGAGCTGTTTTTT
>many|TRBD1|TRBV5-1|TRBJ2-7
CASSFGTGISYEQYF
TGCGCCAGCAGCTTTGGGACAGGGATCTCCTACGAGCAGTACTTC
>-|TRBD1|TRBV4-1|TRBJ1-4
CASSYSGTGNEKLFF
TGCGCCAGCAGTTACTCCGGGACAGGGAATGAAAAACTGTTTTTT
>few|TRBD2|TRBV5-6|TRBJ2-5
CASSLGPRGGVTQETQYF
TGTGCCAGCAGCTTGGGTCCGCGCGGGGGAGTCACCCAAGAGACCCAGTACTTC
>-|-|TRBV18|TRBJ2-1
CASSLYKDEQFF
TGTGCCAGCTCACTTTACAAGGATGAGCAGTTCTTC
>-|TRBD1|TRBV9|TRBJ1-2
CASSVRQGYGYTF
TGTGCCAGCAGCGTGAGACAGGGTTATGGCTACACCTTC
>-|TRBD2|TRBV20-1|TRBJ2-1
CSARDRTGTSGMNEQFF
TGCAGTGCTAGAGATCGGACCGGGACTAGCGGGATGAATGAGCAGTTCTTC
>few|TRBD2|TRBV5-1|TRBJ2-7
CASSSTSGASYEQYF
TGCGCCAGCAGCTCGACTAGCGGGGCCTCCTACGAGCAGTACTTC
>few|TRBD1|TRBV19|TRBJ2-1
CASSIVGRTGRDEQFF
TGTGCCAGTAGTATAGTTGGGAGGACAGGGCGGGATGAGCAGTTCTTC